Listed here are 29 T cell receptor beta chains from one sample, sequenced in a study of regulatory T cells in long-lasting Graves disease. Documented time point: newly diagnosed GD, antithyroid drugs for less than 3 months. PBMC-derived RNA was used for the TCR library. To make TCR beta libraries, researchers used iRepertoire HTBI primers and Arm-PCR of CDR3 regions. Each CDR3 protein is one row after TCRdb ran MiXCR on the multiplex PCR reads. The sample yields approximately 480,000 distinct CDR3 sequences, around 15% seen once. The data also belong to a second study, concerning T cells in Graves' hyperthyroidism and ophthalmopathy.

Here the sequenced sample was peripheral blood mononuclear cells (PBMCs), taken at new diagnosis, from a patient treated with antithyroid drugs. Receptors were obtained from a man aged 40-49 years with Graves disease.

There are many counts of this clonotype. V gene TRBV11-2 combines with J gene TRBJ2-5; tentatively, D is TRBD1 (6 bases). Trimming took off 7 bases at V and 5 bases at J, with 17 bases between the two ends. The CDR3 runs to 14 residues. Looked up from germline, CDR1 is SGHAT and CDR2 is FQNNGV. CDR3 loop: CASTLTGFAETQYF. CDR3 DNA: TGTGCCAGCACGCTAACAGGGTTTGCGGAGACCCAGTACTTC.

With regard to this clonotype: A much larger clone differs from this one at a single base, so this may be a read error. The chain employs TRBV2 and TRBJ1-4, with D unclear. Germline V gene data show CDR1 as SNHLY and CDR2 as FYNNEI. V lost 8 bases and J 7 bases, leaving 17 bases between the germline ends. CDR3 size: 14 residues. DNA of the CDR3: TGTGCCAGCGGGTCATGGATAGTCGGTGAAAAACTGTTTTTT. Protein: CASGSWIVGEKLFF.

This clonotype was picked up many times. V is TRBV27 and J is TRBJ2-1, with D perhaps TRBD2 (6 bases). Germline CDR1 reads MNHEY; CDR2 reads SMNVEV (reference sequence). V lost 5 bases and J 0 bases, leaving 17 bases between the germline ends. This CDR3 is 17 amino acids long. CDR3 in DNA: TGTGCCAGCAGTCCCCTCCCGGTGGGGGGCTCCTACAATGAGCAGTTCTTC. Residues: CASSPLPVGGSYNEQFF.

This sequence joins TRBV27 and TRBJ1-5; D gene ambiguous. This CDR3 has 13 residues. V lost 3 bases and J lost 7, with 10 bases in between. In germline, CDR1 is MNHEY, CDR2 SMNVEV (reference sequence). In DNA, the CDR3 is TGTGCCAGCAGTTTCCGGGCTGAGCAGCCCCAGCATTTT. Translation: CASSFRAEQPQHF.

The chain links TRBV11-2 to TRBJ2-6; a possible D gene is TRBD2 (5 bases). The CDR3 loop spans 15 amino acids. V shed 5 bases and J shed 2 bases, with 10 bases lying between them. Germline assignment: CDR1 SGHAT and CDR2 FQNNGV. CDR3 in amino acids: CASSLRRAGANVLTF. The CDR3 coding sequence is TGTGCCAGCAGCCTCCGGCGGGCTGGGGCCAACGTCCTGACTTTC.

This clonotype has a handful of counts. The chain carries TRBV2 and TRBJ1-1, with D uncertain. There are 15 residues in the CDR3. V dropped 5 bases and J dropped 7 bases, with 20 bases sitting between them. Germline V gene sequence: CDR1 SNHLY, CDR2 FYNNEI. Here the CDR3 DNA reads TGTGCCAGCAGTTACCCACCCTATCGGAAGAGTGAAGCTTTCTTT. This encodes CASSYPPYRKSEAFF. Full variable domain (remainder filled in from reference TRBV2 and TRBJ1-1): EPEVTQTPSHQVTQMGQEVILRCVPISNHLYFYWYRQILGQKVEFLVSFYNNEISEKSEIFDDQFSVERPDGSNFTLKIRSTKLEDSAMYFCASSYPPYRKSEAFFGQGTRLTVV.

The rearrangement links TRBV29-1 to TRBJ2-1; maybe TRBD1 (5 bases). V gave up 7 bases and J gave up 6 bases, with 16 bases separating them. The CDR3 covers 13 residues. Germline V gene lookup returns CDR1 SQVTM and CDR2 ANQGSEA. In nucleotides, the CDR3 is TGCAGCGCCACGGACACTCAGCCCAATGAGCAGTTCTTC. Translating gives CSATDTQPNEQFF.

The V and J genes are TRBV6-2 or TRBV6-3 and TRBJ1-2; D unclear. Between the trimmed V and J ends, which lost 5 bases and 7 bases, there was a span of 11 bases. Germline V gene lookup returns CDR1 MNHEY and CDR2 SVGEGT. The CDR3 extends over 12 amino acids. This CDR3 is CASSTRGGGYTF. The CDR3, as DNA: TGTGCCAGCAGTACCCGTGGTGGTGGCTACACCTTC.

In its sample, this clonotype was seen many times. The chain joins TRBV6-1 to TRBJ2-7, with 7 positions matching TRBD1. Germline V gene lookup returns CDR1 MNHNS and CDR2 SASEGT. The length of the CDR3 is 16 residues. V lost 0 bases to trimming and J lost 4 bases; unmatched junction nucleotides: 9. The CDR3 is CASSEAPWTGRYEQYF. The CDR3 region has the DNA TGTGCCAGCAGTGAAGCGCCCTGGACAGGCCGATACGAGCAGTACTTC.

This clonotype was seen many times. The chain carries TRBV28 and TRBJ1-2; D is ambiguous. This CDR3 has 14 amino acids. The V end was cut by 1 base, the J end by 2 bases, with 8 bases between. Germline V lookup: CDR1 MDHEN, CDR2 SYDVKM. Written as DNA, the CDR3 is TGTGCCAGCAGTTTATTGGACCTAAACTATGGCTACACCTTC. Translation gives CASSLLDLNYGYTF.

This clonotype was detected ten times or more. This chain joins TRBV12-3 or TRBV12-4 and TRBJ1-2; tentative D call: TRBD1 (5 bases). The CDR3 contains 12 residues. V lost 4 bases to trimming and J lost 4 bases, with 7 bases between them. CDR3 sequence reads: CASSSRAYGYTF. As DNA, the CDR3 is TGTGCCAGCAGTTCCAGGGCCTATGGCTACACCTTC.

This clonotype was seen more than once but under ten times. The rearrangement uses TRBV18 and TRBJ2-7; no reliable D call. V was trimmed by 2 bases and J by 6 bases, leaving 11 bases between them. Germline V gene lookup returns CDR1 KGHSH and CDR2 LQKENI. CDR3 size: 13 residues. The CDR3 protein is CASSPSKALEQYF. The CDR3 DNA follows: TGTGCCAGCTCACCATCCAAGGCTCTCGAGCAGTACTTC.

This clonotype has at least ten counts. The CDR3 loop reads CASGTALYGYTF. The CDR3 nucleotides read TGTGCCAGCGGAACAGCCCTCTATGGCTACACCTTC. The rearrangement links TRBV6-1 to TRBJ1-2, with D unresolved. The V end lost 8 bases, the J end lost 4 bases, and 11 bases lay between the germline ends. There are 12 residues in the CDR3. Germline V gene sequence: CDR1 MNHNS, CDR2 SASEGT.

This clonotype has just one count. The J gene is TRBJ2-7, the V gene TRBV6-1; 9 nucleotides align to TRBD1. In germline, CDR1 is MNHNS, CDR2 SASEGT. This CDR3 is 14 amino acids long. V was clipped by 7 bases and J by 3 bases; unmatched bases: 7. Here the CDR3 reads CASIEDRGSYEQYF. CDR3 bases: TGTGCCAGCATAGAGGACAGGGGCAGCTACGAGCAGTACTTC.

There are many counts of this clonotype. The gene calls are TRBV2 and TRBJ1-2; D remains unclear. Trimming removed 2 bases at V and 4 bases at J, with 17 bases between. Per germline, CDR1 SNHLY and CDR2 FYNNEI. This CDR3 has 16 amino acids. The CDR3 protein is CASSEYVRAEIYGYTF. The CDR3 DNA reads TGTGCCAGCAGTGAATACGTACGGGCAGAAATCTATGGCTACACCTTC.

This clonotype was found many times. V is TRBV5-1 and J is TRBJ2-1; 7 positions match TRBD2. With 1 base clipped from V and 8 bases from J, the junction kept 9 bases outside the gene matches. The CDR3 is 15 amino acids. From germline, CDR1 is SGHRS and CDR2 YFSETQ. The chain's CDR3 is CASSLSGEGLDEQFF. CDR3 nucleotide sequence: TGCGCCAGCAGCTTGAGCGGGGAAGGGCTCGATGAGCAGTTCTTC.

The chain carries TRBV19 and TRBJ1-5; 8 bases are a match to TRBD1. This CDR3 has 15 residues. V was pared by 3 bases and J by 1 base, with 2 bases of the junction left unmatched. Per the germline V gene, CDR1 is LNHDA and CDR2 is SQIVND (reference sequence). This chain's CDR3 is CASSIGQGSNQPQHF. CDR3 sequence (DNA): TGTGCCAGTAGTATCGGACAGGGCAGCAATCAGCCCCAGCATTTT. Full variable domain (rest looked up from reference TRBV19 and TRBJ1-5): DGGITQSPKYLFRKEGQNVTLSCEQNLNHDAMYWYRQDPGQGLRLIYYSQIVNDFQKGDIAEGYSVSREKKESFPLTVTSAQKNPTAFYLCASSIGQGSNQPQHFGDGTRLSIL.

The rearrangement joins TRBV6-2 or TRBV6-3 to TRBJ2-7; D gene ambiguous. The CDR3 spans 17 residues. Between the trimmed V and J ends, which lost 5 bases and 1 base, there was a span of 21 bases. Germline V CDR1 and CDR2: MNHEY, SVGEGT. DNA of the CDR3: TGTGCCAGCAGTGAAAAACGACTTCCACCTAAATCCTACGAGCAGTACTTC. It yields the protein CASSEKRLPPKSYEQYF.

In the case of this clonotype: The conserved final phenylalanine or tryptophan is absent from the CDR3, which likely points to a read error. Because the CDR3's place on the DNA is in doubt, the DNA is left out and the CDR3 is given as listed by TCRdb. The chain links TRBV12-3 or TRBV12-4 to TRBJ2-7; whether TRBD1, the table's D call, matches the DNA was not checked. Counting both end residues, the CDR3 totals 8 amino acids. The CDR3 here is CASRHRDR.

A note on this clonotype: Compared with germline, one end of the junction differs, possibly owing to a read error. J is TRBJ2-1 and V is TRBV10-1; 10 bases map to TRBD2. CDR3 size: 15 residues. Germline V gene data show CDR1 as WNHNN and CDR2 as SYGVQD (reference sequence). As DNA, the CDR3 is TGTGCCAGCAGGCACCTAGCGGGAGCAGGGAATGAGCAGTTCTTC. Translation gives CASRHLAGAGNEQFF.

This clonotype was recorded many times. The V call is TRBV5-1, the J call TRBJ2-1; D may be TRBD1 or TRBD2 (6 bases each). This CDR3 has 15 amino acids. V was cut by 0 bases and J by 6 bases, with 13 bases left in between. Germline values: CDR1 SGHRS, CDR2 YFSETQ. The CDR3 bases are TGCGCCAGCAGCTTGGAGCAGGGGAGGTCCAATGAGCAGTTCTTC. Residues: CASSLEQGRSNEQFF. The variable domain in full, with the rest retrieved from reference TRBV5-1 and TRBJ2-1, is KAGVTQTPRYLIKTRGQQVTLSCSPISGHRSVSWYQQTPGQGLQFLFEYFSETQRNKGNFPGRFSGRQFSNSRSEMNVSTLELGDSALYLCASSLEQGRSNEQFFGPGTRLTVL.

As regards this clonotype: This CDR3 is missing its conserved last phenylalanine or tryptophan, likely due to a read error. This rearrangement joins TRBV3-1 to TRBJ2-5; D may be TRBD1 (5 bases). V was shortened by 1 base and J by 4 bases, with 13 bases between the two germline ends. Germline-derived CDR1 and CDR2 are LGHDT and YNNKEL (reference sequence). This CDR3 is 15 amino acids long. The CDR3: CASSQGPGAGETQYL. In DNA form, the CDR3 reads TGTGCCAGCAGCCAAGGGCCTGGGGCCGGAGAGACCCAGTACCTC.

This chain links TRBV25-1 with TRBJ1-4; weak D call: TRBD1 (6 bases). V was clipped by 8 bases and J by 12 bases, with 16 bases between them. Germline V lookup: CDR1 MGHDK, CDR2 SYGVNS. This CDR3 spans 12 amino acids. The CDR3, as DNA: TGTGCCAGCGGTGGCCCGACAGGTCAACTGTTTTTT. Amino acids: CASGGPTGQLFF.

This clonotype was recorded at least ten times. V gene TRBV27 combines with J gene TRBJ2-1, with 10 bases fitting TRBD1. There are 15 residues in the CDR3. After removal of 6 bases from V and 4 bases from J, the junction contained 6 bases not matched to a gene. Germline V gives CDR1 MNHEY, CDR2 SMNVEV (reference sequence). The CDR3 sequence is CASSLRDRGYNEQFF. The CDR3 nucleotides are TGTGCCAGCAGCCTCCGGGACAGGGGATACAATGAGCAGTTCTTC.

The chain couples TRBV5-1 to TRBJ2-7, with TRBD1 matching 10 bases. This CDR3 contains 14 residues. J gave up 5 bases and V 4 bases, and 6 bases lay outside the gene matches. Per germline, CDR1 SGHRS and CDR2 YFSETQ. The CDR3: CASSQDRGEHEQYF. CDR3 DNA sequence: TGCGCCAGCAGCCAGGACAGGGGGGAGCACGAGCAGTACTTC.

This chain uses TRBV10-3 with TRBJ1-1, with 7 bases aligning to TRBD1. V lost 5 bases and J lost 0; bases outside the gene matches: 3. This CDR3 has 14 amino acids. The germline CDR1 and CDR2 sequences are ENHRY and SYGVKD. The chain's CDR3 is CAISSTGMNTEAFF. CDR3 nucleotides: TGTGCCATCAGTTCGACAGGGATGAACACTGAAGCTTTCTTT.

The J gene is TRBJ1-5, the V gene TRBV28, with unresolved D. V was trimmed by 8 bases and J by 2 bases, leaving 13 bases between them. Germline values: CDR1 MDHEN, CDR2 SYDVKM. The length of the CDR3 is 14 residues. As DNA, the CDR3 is TGTGCCAGCCAGCAGTGGTCGGGCAATCAGCCCCAGCATTTT. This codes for CASQQWSGNQPQHF.

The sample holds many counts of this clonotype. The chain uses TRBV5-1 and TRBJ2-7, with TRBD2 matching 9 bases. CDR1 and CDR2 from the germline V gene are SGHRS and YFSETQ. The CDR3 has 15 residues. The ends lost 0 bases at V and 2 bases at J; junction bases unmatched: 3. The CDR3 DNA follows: TGCGCCAGCAGCTTGGTTAGCGGGAGAACCTACGAGCAGTACTTC. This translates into CASSLVSGRTYEQYF.

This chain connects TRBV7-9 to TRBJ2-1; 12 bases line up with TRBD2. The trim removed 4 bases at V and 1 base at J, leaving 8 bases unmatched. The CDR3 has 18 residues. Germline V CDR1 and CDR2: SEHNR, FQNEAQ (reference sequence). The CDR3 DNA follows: TGTGCCAGCAGCTCCCCCGGACTAGCGGGATCGTCCTACAATGAGCAGTTCTTC. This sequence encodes CASSSPGLAGSSYNEQFF.